The clone carrying this T cell receptor (beta chain) appeared a few times. The data originate from a study of beta chain features in type 1 diabetes. Germline assignment: CDR1 SGHTA and CDR2 FQGTGA. The V gene lost 2 bases and the J gene lost 5 bases, with 12 bases spanning the gap. This CDR3 region has 14 residues. The isolated RNA, all of it, was reverse transcribed, so expressed TCRB transcripts were what got sequenced. Sequenced by immunoSEQ multiplex PCR; TCRdb stores in-frame clones only, minus some. Found here are about 360,000 clones, about 12% of them singletons; the top ten hold under 0.02%.

The receptor's source is a man younger than 35 in good health. This chain connects TRBV7-3 to TRBJ1-1, with D possibly TRBD1 on 5 matching bases. The specimen sequenced was naive CD4+ T cells from blood. DNA for the CDR3: TGTGCCAGCAGCTTATCAGGGCAGAGGACTGAAGCTTTCTTT. Its translation: CASSLSGQRTEAFF. Full variable domain (outside the CDR3, taken from reference TRBV7-3 and TRBJ1-1): GAGVSQTPSNKVTEKGKYVELRCDPISGHTALYWYRQSLGQGPEFLIYFQGTGAADDSGLPNDRFFAVRPEGSVSTLKIQRTERGDSAVYLCASSLSGQRTEAFFGQGTRLTVV.